One sample yielded the 11 T cell receptor beta chains listed below, sequenced in a study of cytomegalovirus exposure and HLA in healthy donors. PCR used 60 Vbeta primers and 13 Jbeta primers. Sequencing used immunoSEQ multiplex PCR; TCRdb keeps in-frame clones, though not all of them. The data include some 130,000 clones; the top ten clones carry approximately 1.6%. Source material: PBMCs. The receptors shown here come from a man younger than 30 in good health and CMV-seronegative.

Comment on this clone: The CDR3 does not close with the conserved phenylalanine or tryptophan, likely indicating a read error. The limits of the CDR3 on the DNA are not certain, so only TCRdb's listed CDR3 is given. The chain uses TRBV6-4 and TRBJ2-2; the D call of TRBD1 is as the table states it, not checked on the DNA. The CDR3 is made up of 16 amino acids, end residues included. CDR1 MRHNA and CDR2 SNTAGT come from the germline V gene. The chain's CDR3 is CASSYTGQQGVLPAFI.

The rearrangement links TRBV7-9 to TRBJ2-7, with 7 nucleotides matching TRBD2. Germline CDR1 reads SEHNR; CDR2 reads FQNEAQ (reference sequence). The CDR3 runs to 15 residues. V was pared by 4 bases and J by 5 bases, with 11 bases of the junction left unmatched. Here the CDR3 reads CASSSAGQPGDEQYF. The CDR3 nucleotides are TGTGCCAGCAGCTCAGCGGGGCAGCCCGGAGACGAGCAGTACTTC.

CDR3 sequence: CSVEEQGHTEAFF. The CDR3 nucleotides are TGCAGCGTTGAAGAACAGGGTCACACTGAAGCTTTCTTT. The chain is built from TRBV29-1 and TRBJ1-1, with D perhaps TRBD1 (6 bases). The CDR3 is made up of 13 amino acids. V was trimmed by 0 bases and J by 3 bases, leaving 8 bases between them. Germline V CDR1 and CDR2: SQVTM, ANQGSEA.

This chain connects TRBV30 to TRBJ2-3, with 8 bases aligning to TRBD1. V lost 2 bases, J lost 3 bases, and 7 bases stayed unmatched. This CDR3 contains 15 residues. CDR1 and CDR2 (germline): GTSNPN, SVGIG (reference sequence). CDR3 DNA: TGTGCCTGGAGTAGGGTCAGGGGGCAGACAGATACGCAGTATTTT. It is translated as CAWSRVRGQTDTQYF.

The J gene is TRBJ2-7, the V gene TRBV18; a possible D gene is TRBD1 (6 bases). Between the trimmed V and J ends, which lost 3 bases and 2 bases, there was a span of 20 bases. Germline assignment: CDR1 KGHSH and CDR2 LQKENI. The CDR3 is 17 residues long. The CDR3 sequence is CASSPFKGEKDPYEQYF. CDR3 bases: TGTGCCAGCTCACCGTTTAAGGGGGAAAAAGATCCCTACGAGCAGTACTTC.

To note about this clone: The same CDR3 arises from other DNA sequences in this sample as well. V gene TRBV11-3 combines with J gene TRBJ2-7; D possibly corresponds to TRBD2 (5 bases). Germline assignment: CDR1 SGHNT and CDR2 YENEEA. The CDR3 length is 11 residues. Between the trimmed V and J ends, which lost 5 bases and 3 bases, there was a span of 5 bases. CDR3 protein: CASSRDYEQYF. The CDR3 coding sequence is TGTGCCAGCAGCCGGGACTACGAGCAGTACTTC.

The chain is built from TRBV20-1 and TRBJ2-7; a possible D gene is TRBD2 (5 bases). Trimming took 0 bases from V and 7 from J, leaving 7 bases between them. Germline V gives CDR1 DFQATT, CDR2 SNEGSKA (reference sequence). CDR3 length: 11 residues. The CDR3 spells CSARETGEQYF. In DNA form, the CDR3 reads TGCAGTGCTAGAGAAACGGGAGAGCAGTACTTC.

The rearrangement links TRBV4-3 to TRBJ2-7; possible D gene TRBD2, 5 bases. The CDR3 is 15 residues long. Per germline, CDR1 LGHNA and CDR2 YSLEER. V gave up 4 bases and J gave up 0 bases, with 13 bases separating them. The CDR3 region has the DNA TGCGCCAGCAGCCGGAGGCACGAGGACTCCTACGAGCAGTACTTC. The encoded protein is CASSRRHEDSYEQYF.

The chain carries TRBV4-1 and TRBJ2-6; D perhaps matches TRBD2 (5 bases). Trimming shortened V by 0 bases and J by 2 bases, and 14 bases separated the two germline ends. CDR1 and CDR2 from the germline V gene are MGHRA and YSYEKL. The CDR3 spans 18 residues. For the CDR3, the DNA is TGCGCCAGCAGCCAAGATTACCCGGGAACCCCTGGGGCCAACGTCCTGACTTTC. This sequence encodes CASSQDYPGTPGANVLTF.

V usage is TRBV7-2 and J usage is TRBJ2-5, with 12 bases fitting TRBD2. Unmatched junction bases numbered 14, after V lost 2 bases and J lost 4 bases. The CDR3 runs to 19 residues. Germline loops: CDR1 SGHTA, CDR2 FQGNSA. The CDR3 DNA reads as TGTGCCAGCAGCTTACTAGCGGGAGGGCTAGGATCTATTATAGAGACCCAGTACTTC. Translating gives CASSLLAGGLGSIIETQYF.

The chain carries TRBV6-1 and TRBJ2-7; 11 bases are shared with TRBD2. In germline, CDR1 is MNHNS, CDR2 SASEGT. The ends lost 3 bases at V and 1 base at J; junction bases unmatched: 8. The CDR3 is 17 amino acids. CDR3 sequence reads: CASSEFSSGRSSYEQYF. CDR3 nucleotide sequence: TGTGCCAGCAGTGAGTTTTCTAGCGGGAGGTCGTCCTACGAGCAGTACTTC.